This TCR beta chain was captured by sequencing in a study of blood T cell repertoires in COVID-19. This clone was picked up one time. Per the original data handling: Estimation of nucleated cell counts relied on the amplification of reference gene primers. Some clones are missing from TCRdb's copy, which holds only in-frame ones; the method was immunoSEQ multiplex PCR. The V and J calls and clone size come from that table; D and trimming were worked out from the DNA. The sample lists around 130,000 clones, 85% occurring once. The CDR3 covers 17 residues. The sequenced material came from peripheral blood. This sequence was found in a man between 60 and 70 years old with acute or convalescent COVID-19. This rearrangement joins TRBV21-1 to TRBJ2-1; the D call of TRBD2 is as the table states it, not checked on the DNA. TRBV21-1 is shown as a pseudogene. The CDR3 loop is CASSKGVREGLYNEQFF. CDR3 nucleotide sequence: TGTGCCAGCAGCAAGGGGGTACGGGAGGGGCTCTACAATGAGCAGTTCTTC.